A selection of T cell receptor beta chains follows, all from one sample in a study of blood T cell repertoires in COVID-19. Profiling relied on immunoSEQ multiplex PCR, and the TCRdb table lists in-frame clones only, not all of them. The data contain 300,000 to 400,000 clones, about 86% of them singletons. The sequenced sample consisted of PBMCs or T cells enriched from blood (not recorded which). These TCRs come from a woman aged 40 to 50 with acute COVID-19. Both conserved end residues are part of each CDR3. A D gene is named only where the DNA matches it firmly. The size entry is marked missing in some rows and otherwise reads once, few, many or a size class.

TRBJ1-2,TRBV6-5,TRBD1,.,CASRLQGTDYGYTF,TGTGCCAGCCGATTACAGGGGACGGACTATGGCTACACCTTC
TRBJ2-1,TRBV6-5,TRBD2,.,CASSYSWSSGHNEQFF,TGTGCCAGCAGTTACTCTTGGTCTAGCGGGCACAATGAGCAGTTCTTC
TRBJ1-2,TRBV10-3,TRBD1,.,CAIRQGQDYGYTF,TGTGCCATCAGGCAGGGACAGGACTATGGCTACACCTTC
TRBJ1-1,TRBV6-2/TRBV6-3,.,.,CASSYSQGLAFF,TGTGCCAGCAGTTACTCGCAGGGCTTGGCTTTCTTT
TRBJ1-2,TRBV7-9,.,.,CASSFLSSGGYTF,TGTGCCAGCAGCTTTCTGTCTTCCGGGGGCTACACCTTC
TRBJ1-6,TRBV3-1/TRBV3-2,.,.,CASSRTYSALHF,TGTGCCAGCAGCCGGACATATTCAGCCCTCCACTTT
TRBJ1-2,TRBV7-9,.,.,CASDLTGKSGPF,TGTGCCAGCGACCTTACAGGAAAGTCGGGTCCATTC
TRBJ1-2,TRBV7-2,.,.,CASSPRGAANYGYTF,TGTGCCAGCAGCCCCCGCGGGGCGGCTAACTATGGCTACACCTTC
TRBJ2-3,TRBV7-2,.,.,CASSLRGPTTDTQYF,TGTGCCAGCAGCCTCAGGGGTCCGACCACAGATACGCAGTATTTT
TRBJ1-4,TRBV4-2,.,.,CASSQEAQTAPEKLFF,TGTGCCAGCAGCCAAGAAGCACAGACAGCGCCTGAAAAACTGTTTTTT
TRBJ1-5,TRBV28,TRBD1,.,CASSLFGTGGTQPQHF,TGTGCCAGCAGTTTATTCGGGACAGGGGGCACTCAGCCCCAGCATTTT
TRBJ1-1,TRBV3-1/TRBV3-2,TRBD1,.,CASSQDGLQGASFF,TGTGCCAGCAGCCAAGATGGACTACAGGGGGCATCTTTCTTT
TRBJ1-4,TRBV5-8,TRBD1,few,CASSWGTATNEKLFF,TGTGCCAGCAGCTGGGGGACAGCAACTAATGAAAAACTGTTTTTT
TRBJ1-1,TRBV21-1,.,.,CASSEGGLGNTEAFF,TGTGCCAGCAGCGAAGGGGGGCTCGGGAACACTGAAGCTTTCTTT
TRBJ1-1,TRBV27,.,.,CASSSWAGRENTEAFF,TGTGCCAGCAGTTCTTGGGCCGGACGGGAGAACACTGAAGCTTTCTTT
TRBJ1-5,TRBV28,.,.,CASSFTGQVNQPQHF,TGTGCCAGCAGTTTCACAGGGCAGGTCAATCAGCCCCAGCATTTT
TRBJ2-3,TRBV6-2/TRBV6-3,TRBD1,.,CASSWGQRIHSTDTQYF,TGTGCCAGCAGTTGGGGACAGCGAATTCATAGCACAGATACGCAGTATTTT
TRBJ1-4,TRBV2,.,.,CASKSLWAGREKLFF,TGTGCCAGCAAAAGTTTATGGGCAGGTCGGGAAAAACTGTTTTTT
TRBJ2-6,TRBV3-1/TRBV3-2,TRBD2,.,CASSPNRGENHSGANVLTF,TGTGCCAGCAGCCCCAACCGGGGGGAGAATCACTCTGGGGCCAACGTCCTGACTTTC
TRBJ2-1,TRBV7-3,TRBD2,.,CASSLFGLVKYNEQFF,TGTGCCAGCAGCTTATTCGGACTAGTGAAATACAATGAGCAGTTCTTC
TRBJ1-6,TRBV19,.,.,CASSPRDSNSPLHF,TGTGCCAGTAGTCCCCGGGACTCTAATTCACCCCTCCACTTT
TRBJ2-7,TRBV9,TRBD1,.,CASSAGQGATEQYF,TGTGCCAGCAGCGCCGGACAGGGGGCTACAGAGCAGTACTTC
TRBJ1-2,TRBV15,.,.,CATSTSRGRPNYGYTF,TGTGCCACCAGCACCTCCAGGGGTAGGCCTAACTATGGCTACACCTTC
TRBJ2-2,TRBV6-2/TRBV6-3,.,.,CASSWEIRLSGELFF,TGTGCCAGCAGTTGGGAGATTCGATTGTCCGGGGAGCTGTTTTTT
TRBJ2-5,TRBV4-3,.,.,CASSPGDRGEETQYF,TGCGCCAGCAGCCCCGGCGACCGCGGGGAGGAGACCCAGTACTTC
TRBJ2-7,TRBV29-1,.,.,CSARDSHAEQYF,TGCAGCGCCCGGGACTCCCATGCCGAGCAGTACTTC
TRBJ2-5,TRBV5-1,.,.,CASSSVRRMEETQYF,TGCGCCAGCAGCTCGGTGCGCAGGATGGAAGAGACCCAGTACTTC
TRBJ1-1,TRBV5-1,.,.,CASSPQVSGYTEAFF,TGCGCCAGCAGCCCTCAAGTATCGGGGTACACTGAAGCTTTCTTT
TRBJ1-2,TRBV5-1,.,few,CASSLDRGNGYTF,TGCGCCAGCAGCTTGGATCGGGGGAACGGCTACACCTTC
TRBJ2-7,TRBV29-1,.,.,CSVRPLGHGSHEQYF,TGCAGCGTTCGACCCCTGGGGCATGGGTCCCACGAGCAGTACTTC
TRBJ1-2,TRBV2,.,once,CASSRDSNYGYTF,TGTGCCAGCAGCCGGGACTCTAACTATGGCTACACCTTC
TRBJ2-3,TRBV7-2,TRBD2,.,CASSPSGAVGTQYF,TGTGCCAGCAGCCCCAGCGGGGCGGTCGGTACGCAGTATTTT
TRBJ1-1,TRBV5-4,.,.,CASHSFGAGGTEAFF,TGTGCCAGCCACAGCTTCGGCGCGGGTGGCACTGAAGCTTTCTTT
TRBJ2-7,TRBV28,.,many,CASLSPLTPYEQYF,TGTGCCAGCCTTAGCCCGCTCACGCCCTACGAGCAGTACTTC
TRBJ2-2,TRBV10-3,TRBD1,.,CATNRQGAMGGELFF,TGTGCCACCAACAGACAGGGGGCGATGGGCGGGGAGCTGTTTTTT
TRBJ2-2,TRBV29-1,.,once,CSVAGVNTGELFF,TGCAGCGTTGCGGGGGTTAACACCGGGGAGCTGTTTTTT
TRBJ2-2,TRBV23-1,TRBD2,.,CASSQTPGGVGTGELFF,TGCGCCAGCAGTCAAACCCCCGGGGGGGTGGGGACCGGGGAGCTGTTTTTT
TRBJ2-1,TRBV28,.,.,CASSFERDYNEQFF,TGTGCCAGCAGTTTTGAGCGCGATTACAATGAGCAGTTCTTC
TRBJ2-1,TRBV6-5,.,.,CASSTMRGPNNEQFF,TGTGCCAGCAGTACCATGCGAGGGCCGAACAATGAGCAGTTCTTC
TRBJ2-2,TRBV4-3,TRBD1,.,CASSQEGPGGNTGELFF,TGCGCCAGCAGCCAAGAAGGTCCAGGGGGGAACACCGGGGAGCTGTTTTTT
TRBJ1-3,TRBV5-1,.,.,CASSSRPLGLADGLSGNTIYF,TGCGCCAGCAGCTCCCGCCCCCTGGGACTCGCGGATGGACTCTCTGGAAACACCATATATTTT
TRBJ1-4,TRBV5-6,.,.,CASSSGSHNEKLFF,TGTGCCAGCAGTTCGGGATCCCATAATGAAAAACTGTTTTTT
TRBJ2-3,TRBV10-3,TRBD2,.,CAISARTSGRTSTDTQYF,TGTGCCATCAGTGCACGGACTAGCGGGAGAACTAGCACAGATACGCAGTATTTT
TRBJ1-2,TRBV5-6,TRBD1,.,CASSIGTGNNYGYTF,TGTGCCAGCAGCATAGGGACAGGAAACAACTATGGCTACACCTTC
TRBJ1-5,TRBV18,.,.,CASSLRHTISPQPQHF,TGTGCCAGCTCCCTCCGCCACACAATTTCCCCTCAGCCCCAGCATTTT
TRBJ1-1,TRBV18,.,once,CASSPAGHVRNTEAFF,TGTGCCAGCTCACCCGCAGGGCATGTGCGAAACACTGAAGCTTTCTTT
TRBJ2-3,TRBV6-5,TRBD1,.,CASSYSIGGHTDTQYF,TGTGCCAGCAGTTACAGCATAGGGGGCCACACAGATACGCAGTATTTT
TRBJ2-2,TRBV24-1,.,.,CATSAGGQNTGELFF,TGTGCCACCAGTGCTGGGGGCCAGAACACCGGGGAGCTGTTTTTT
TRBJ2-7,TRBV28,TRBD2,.,CASSLFSGLAVYEQYF,TGTGCCAGCAGTTTGTTTTCGGGACTAGCGGTATACGAGCAGTACTTC
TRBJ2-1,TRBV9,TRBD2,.,CASSVHGTSSYNEQFF,TGTGCCAGCAGTGTTCACGGGACTAGCTCCTACAATGAGCAGTTCTTC